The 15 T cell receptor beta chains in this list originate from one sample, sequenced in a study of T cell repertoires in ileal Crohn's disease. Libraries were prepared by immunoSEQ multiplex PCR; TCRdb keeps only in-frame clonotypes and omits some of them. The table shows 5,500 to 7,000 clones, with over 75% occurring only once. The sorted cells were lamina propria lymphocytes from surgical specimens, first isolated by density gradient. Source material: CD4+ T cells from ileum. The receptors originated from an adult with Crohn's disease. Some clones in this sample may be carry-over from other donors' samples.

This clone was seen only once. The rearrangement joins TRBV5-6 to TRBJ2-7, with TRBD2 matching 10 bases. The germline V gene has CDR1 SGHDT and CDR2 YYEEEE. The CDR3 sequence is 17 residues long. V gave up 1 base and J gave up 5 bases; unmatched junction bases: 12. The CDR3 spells CASSLCVSSGRFDEQYF. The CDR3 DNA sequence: TGTGCCAGCAGCTTGTGTGTCTCTAGCGGGAGATTCGACGAGCAGTACTTC.

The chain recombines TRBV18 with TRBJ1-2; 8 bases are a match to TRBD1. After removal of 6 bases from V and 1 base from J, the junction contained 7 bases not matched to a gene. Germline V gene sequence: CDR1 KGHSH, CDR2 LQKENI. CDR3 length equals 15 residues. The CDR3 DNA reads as TGTGCCAGCTCCCAGGACAGGGTTCTTAACTATGGCTACACCTTC. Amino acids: CASSQDRVLNYGYTF.

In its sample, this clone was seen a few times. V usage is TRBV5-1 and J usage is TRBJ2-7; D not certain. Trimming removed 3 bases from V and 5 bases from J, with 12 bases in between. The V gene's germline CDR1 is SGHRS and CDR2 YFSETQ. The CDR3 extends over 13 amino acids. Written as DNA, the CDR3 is TGCGCCAGCAGCTCGCCCAACTTAGACGAGCAGTACTTC. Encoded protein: CASSSPNLDEQYF.

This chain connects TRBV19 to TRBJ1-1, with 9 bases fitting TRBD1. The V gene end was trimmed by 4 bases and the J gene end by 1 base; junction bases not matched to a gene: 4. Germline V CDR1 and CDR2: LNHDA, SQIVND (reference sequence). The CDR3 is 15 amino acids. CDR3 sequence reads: CASSTPDRGNTEAFF. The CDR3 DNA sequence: TGTGCCAGTAGTACCCCGGACAGGGGGAACACTGAAGCTTTCTTT.

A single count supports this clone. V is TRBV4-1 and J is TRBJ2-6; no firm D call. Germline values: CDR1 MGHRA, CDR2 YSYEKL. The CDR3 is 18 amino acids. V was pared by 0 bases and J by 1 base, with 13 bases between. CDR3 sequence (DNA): TGCGCCAGCAGCCAAGACTTTATTGCCGCGTCTGGGGCCAACGTCCTGACTTTC. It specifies CASSQDFIAASGANVLTF.

The CDR3 loop is CASSQDSGKTSSNTQYF. DNA for the CDR3: TGCGCCAGCAGCCAAGATTCGGGAAAAACTAGCTCAAATACGCAGTATTTT. This chain connects TRBV4-1 to TRBJ2-3, with TRBD2 as a possible D gene (6 bases). V was pared by 0 bases and J by 7 bases, with 20 bases between. From germline, CDR1 is MGHRA and CDR2 YSYEKL. This CDR3 contains 17 residues.

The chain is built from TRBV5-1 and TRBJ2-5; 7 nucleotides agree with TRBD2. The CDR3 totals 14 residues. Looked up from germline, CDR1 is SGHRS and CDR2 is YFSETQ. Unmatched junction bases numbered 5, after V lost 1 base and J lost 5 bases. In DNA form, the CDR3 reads TGCGCCAGCAGCTTGACGACTAGCCGGGAGACCCAGTACTTC. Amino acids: CASSLTTSRETQYF. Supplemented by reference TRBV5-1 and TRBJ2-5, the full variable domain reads KAGVTQTPRYLIKTRGQQVTLSCSPISGHRSVSWYQQTPGQGLQFLFEYFSETQRNKGNFPGRFSGRQFSNSRSEMNVSTLELGDSALYLCASSLTTSRETQYFGPGTRLLVL.

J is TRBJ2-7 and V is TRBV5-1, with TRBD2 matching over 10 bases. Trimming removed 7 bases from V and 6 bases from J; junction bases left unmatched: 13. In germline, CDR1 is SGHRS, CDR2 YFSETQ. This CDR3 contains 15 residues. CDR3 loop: CASGPSGSVSGEQYF. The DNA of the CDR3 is TGCGCCAGCGGACCTAGCGGGAGTGTCTCAGGCGAGCAGTACTTC.

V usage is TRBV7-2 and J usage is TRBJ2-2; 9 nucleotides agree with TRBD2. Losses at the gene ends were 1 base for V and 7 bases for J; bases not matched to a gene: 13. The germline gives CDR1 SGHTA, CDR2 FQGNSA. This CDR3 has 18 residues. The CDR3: CASSLGGPLAGANGELFF. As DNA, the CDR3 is TGTGCCAGCAGCTTAGGGGGGCCCTTAGCGGGAGCGAACGGGGAGCTGTTTTTT.

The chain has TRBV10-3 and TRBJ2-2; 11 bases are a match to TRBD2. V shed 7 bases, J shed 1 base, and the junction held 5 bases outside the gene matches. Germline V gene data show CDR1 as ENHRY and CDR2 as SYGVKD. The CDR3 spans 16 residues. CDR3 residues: CAINSLAGGNTGELFF. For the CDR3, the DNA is TGTGCCATCAACTCTCTAGCGGGAGGGAACACCGGGGAGCTGTTTTTT.

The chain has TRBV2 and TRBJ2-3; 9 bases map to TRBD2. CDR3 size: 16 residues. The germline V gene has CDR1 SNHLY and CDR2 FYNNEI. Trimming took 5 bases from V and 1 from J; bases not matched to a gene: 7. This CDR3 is CASSRGRAGGTDTQYF. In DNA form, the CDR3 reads TGTGCCAGCAGTCGCGGGAGGGCCGGGGGCACAGATACGCAGTATTTT. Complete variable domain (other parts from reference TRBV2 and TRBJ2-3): EPEVTQTPSHQVTQMGQEVILRCVPISNHLYFYWYRQILGQKVEFLVSFYNNEISEKSEIFDDQFSVERPDGSNFTLKIRSTKLEDSAMYFCASSRGRAGGTDTQYFGPGTRLTVL.

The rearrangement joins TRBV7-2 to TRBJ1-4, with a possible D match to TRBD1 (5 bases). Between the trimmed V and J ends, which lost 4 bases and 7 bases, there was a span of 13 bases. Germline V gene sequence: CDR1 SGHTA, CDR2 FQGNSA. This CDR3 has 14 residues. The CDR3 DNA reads TGTGCCAGCAGCTCCTGGGGGGGTAGTGAAAAACTGTTTTTT. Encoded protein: CASSSWGGSEKLFF.

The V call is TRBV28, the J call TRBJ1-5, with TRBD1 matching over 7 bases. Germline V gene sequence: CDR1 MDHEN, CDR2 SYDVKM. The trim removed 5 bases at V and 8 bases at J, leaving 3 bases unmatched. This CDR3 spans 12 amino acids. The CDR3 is CASSRTGEPQHF. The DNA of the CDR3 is TGTGCCAGCAGTCGCACAGGGGAGCCCCAGCATTTT.

The CDR3 reads CASSLVSGGTDTQYF. The CDR3 DNA reads as TGTGCCAGCAGCTTAGTTAGCGGAGGCACAGATACGCAGTATTTT. The V call is TRBV7-9, the J call TRBJ2-3, with a weak D call TRBD2 (6 bases). CDR1 is SEHNR and CDR2 is FQNEAQ in the germline V gene (reference sequence). Trimming stripped 1 base from V and 1 base from J, with 9 bases between. The length of the CDR3 is 15 residues.

The CDR3 coding sequence is TGTGCCATCAGTGAGTCGAGGGGACTAGCGATCGGGGAGCTGTTTTTT. Protein sequence: CAISESRGLAIGELFF. The chain uses TRBV10-3 and TRBJ2-2, with TRBD2 identical over 10 bases. This CDR3 has 16 amino acids. The V segment lost 0 bases and the J segment 7 bases; nucleotides outside the gene matches: 5. CDR1 and CDR2 (germline): ENHRY, SYGVKD.